This T cell receptor beta chain comes out of a study of T cell repertoires in cytomegalovirus infection. Study details: Alongside well-studied HLA-B-restricted CMV epitopes, recently identified HLA-C-restricted CMV epitopes were also used. TCR beta signatures that were public indicated CMV infection and matching HLA type. Study outcomes and limitations: HLA-C-restricted TCR beta clonotypes specific for CMV led the ex vivo response.

This clonotype was counted between two and nine times. The antigen is undetermined. TCRdb re-derived calls from the reads in MiXCR, one entry per CDR3 protein. The sample consists of around 360,000 distinct CDR3 sequences, about 35% of them appearing once. The ends lost 0 bases at V and 6 bases at J; junction bases unmatched: 3. The CDR3 is 15 residues long. Germline values: CDR1 MGHRA, CDR2 YSYEKL. The source of this sequence is a human donor in good health (CMV status not recorded). Some clones in this sample may be carry-over from other donors' samples. Source: cultured PBMCs, taken from culture after CMV antigen stimulation. V usage is TRBV4-1 and J usage is TRBJ2-7; 12 nucleotides line up with TRBD1. CDR3 in amino acids: CASSQDGTGGGEQYF. The CDR3 nucleotides read TGCGCCAGCAGCCAAGATGGGACAGGGGGCGGCGAGCAGTACTTC.